The 18 T cell receptor beta chains presented below share a single source sample, sequenced in a study of cytomegalovirus exposure and HLA in healthy donors. Amplification used 60 Vbeta primers and 13 Jbeta primers. The repertoire was sequenced with immunoSEQ multiplex PCR; TCRdb's copy has only in-frame clones and lacks some. This table holds under 200,000 clones, around 75% found once. The sequenced sample consisted of PBMCs. Receptors originate from a young woman in good health and CMV-seronegative.

V usage is TRBV2 and J usage is TRBJ1-6, with unresolved D. In germline, CDR1 is SNHLY, CDR2 FYNNEI. This CDR3 contains 15 residues. V lost 2 bases and J 3 bases, leaving 8 bases between the germline ends. The CDR3 region is CASSEWENYNSPLHF. CDR3 bases: TGTGCCAGCAGTGAATGGGAGAACTATAATTCACCCCTCCACTTT.

The chain employs TRBV19 and TRBJ1-1, with D unclear. V lost 3 bases, J lost 0 bases, and 11 bases lay in between. In germline, CDR1 is LNHDA, CDR2 SQIVND (reference sequence). The length of the CDR3 is 15 residues. As DNA, the CDR3 is TGTGCCAGTAGTATGAGGAGTGCTCTGAACACTGAAGCTTTCTTT. Translated, it gives CASSMRSALNTEAFF.

This clone was detected only once. The chain has TRBV2 and TRBJ2-3; 7 nucleotides agree with TRBD1. V shed 6 bases and J 4 bases; nucleotides not matched to a gene: 7. The germline gives CDR1 SNHLY, CDR2 FYNNEI. The CDR3 runs to 14 residues. CDR3 sequence reads: CASRTGTVADTQYF. The CDR3 nucleotides read TGTGCCAGCAGGACTGGGACAGTAGCAGATACGCAGTATTTT.

The J gene is TRBJ2-7, the V gene TRBV10-3, with D possibly being TRBD2 (5 bases). The germline V gene has CDR1 ENHRY and CDR2 SYGVKD. This CDR3 is 13 amino acids long. The V end was cut by 11 bases, the J end by 0 bases, with 14 bases between. Here the CDR3 reads CASTGETSYEQYF. For the CDR3, the DNA is TGTGCCTCGACCGGGGAGACCTCCTACGAGCAGTACTTC.

This clone was picked up one time. This chain joins TRBV7-3 and TRBJ2-1, with 9 bases matching TRBD2. V gave up 2 bases and J gave up 3 bases; unmatched junction bases: 5. The CDR3 runs to 16 residues. Germline V gene sequence: CDR1 SGHTA, CDR2 FQGTGA. Here the CDR3 DNA reads TGTGCCAGCAGCTTAGGGCTAGCGGGATTCTACAATGAGCAGTTCTTC. This encodes CASSLGLAGFYNEQFF.

CDR3 nucleotide sequence: TGTGCCAGTAGTATAGAGTTAATTAATCAAGAGACCCAGTACTTC. It yields the protein CASSIELINQETQYF. This sequence joins TRBV19 and TRBJ2-5, with D unclear. Trimming removed 0 bases at V and 2 bases at J, with 10 bases between. CDR1 and CDR2 from the germline V gene are LNHDA and SQIVND (reference sequence). CDR3 length equals 15 residues.

This clone came up once. This chain links TRBV27 with TRBJ1-1, with 9 bases identical to TRBD1. Losses at the gene ends were 5 bases for V and 10 bases for J; bases not matched to a gene: 5. Per the germline V gene, CDR1 is MNHEY and CDR2 is SMNVEV (reference sequence). CDR3 length: 12 amino acids. The CDR3 sequence: CASSPTGGGAFF. In DNA, the CDR3 is TGTGCCAGCAGTCCAACAGGGGGCGGAGCTTTCTTT.

The J gene is TRBJ1-1, the V gene TRBV2; perhaps TRBD1 as D (6 bases). Per germline, CDR1 SNHLY and CDR2 FYNNEI. Trimming removed 7 bases at V and 7 bases at J, with 19 bases between. The length of the CDR3 is 14 residues. CDR3 DNA sequence: TGTGCCAGCACTCTTAACCCGACAGGCGGTGAAGCTTTCTTT. Its translation is CASTLNPTGGEAFF.

This clone was found a few times. For the CDR3, the DNA is TGTGCCAGCACCCAGAACAGGGGGCAGCAGTACTTC. Its protein product is CASTQNRGQQYF. This chain connects TRBV7-9 to TRBJ2-7; 9 nucleotides agree with TRBD1. CDR1 and CDR2 from the germline V gene are SEHNR and FQNEAQ (reference sequence). The CDR3 sequence is 12 residues long. The J segment lost 8 bases and the V segment lost 7 bases, leaving 6 bases of the junction unmatched.

CDR3 sequence (DNA): TGTGCCAGCAGCTTAGGCGGGACTACCCAAGAGACCCAGTACTTC. This encodes CASSLGGTTQETQYF. This chain links TRBV7-6 with TRBJ2-5; 7 nucleotides align to TRBD2. Looked up from germline, CDR1 is SGHVS and CDR2 is FNYEAQ. Trimming cost V 1 base and J 1 base; bases outside gene matches: 3. This CDR3 spans 15 amino acids.

The rearrangement uses TRBV29-1 and TRBJ2-7, with D possibly being TRBD2 (5 bases). Germline lookup yields CDR1 SQVTM and CDR2 ANQGSEA. The CDR3 sequence is 9 residues long. Trimming shortened V by 7 bases and J by 11 bases, and 12 bases separated the two germline ends. The CDR3 nucleotides read TGCAGCGGTGGGAGCAATGAGTACTTC. This encodes CSGGSNEYF.

The chain links TRBV6-4 to TRBJ2-7; 9 bases match TRBD2. The CDR3 is made up of 18 amino acids. The germline CDR1 and CDR2 sequences are MRHNA and SNTAGT. V shed 4 bases and J 3 bases; nucleotides not matched to a gene: 16. The CDR3 nucleotides are TGTGCCAGCAGTGGGGGGGGGACTAGCAGCAATTCCTTCTACGAGCAGTACTTC. It codes for CASSGGGTSSNSFYEQYF.

The chain recombines TRBV7-8 with TRBJ1-1; D is undetermined. V shed 7 bases and J shed 3 bases, with 9 bases lying between them. From germline, CDR1 is SGHVS and CDR2 FQNEAQ. The CDR3 length is 12 residues. CDR3 region: CASMGWDTEAFF. CDR3 bases: TGTGCCAGCATGGGCTGGGACACTGAAGCTTTCTTT.

This sequence joins TRBV9 and TRBJ2-1; 11 bases line up with TRBD2. Germline CDR1 and CDR2: SGDLS and YYNGEE. J lost 5 bases, V lost 0 bases, and 1 base had no gene match. This CDR3 is 15 amino acids long. CDR3 protein: CASSVVAGGHNEQFF. Here the CDR3 DNA reads TGTGCCAGCAGCGTAGTAGCGGGAGGGCACAATGAGCAGTTCTTC.

V is TRBV9 and J is TRBJ2-7, with D perhaps TRBD2 (6 bases). Trimming cost V 3 bases and J 0 bases, with 10 bases left between them. Germline loops: CDR1 SGDLS, CDR2 YYNGEE. The CDR3 extends over 14 amino acids. The CDR3 DNA follows: TGTGCCAGCAGCGCCGGGGACTTCTCCTACGAGCAGTACTTC. This sequence encodes CASSAGDFSYEQYF. Variable domain in full (rest from reference TRBV9 and TRBJ2-7): DSGVTQTPKHLITATGQRVTLRCSPRSGDLSVYWYQQSLDQGLQFLIQYYNGEERAKGNILERFSAQQFPDLHSELNLSSLELGDSALYFCASSAGDFSYEQYFGPGTRLTVT.

V and J are TRBV5-1 and TRBJ2-3; D not resolved. Trimming took off 3 bases at V and 1 base at J, with 9 bases between the two ends. The germline CDR1 and CDR2 sequences are SGHRS and YFSETQ. The CDR3 contains 14 residues. The CDR3 DNA sequence: TGCGCCAGCAGCTCAGATACCCGCACAGATACGCAGTATTTT. Residues: CASSSDTRTDTQYF.

This clone was detected only a few times. The chain recombines TRBV5-1 with TRBJ2-3, with 7 positions matching TRBD2. Losses at the gene ends were 3 bases for V and 4 bases for J; bases not matched to a gene: 8. The CDR3 is made up of 15 amino acids. Germline V gene lookup returns CDR1 SGHRS and CDR2 YFSETQ. Here the CDR3 DNA reads TGCGCCAGCAGCTCGCCTGAGACTAGCCCAGATACGCAGTATTTT. Encoded protein: CASSSPETSPDTQYF.

The chain links TRBV7-2 to TRBJ1-2; D remains unclear. Germline values: CDR1 SGHTA, CDR2 FQGNSA. V was cut by 1 base and J by 5 bases, with 14 bases left in between. The CDR3 spans 15 residues. CDR3 bases: TGTGCCAGCAGCTTAGGAGGAGGTCAGACGTATGGCTACACCTTC. This translates into CASSLGGGQTYGYTF.